The 10 T cell receptor beta chains presented below share a single source sample, sequenced in a study of glioma-infiltrating T cells. Using RNA template, CDR3s of TCR alpha and beta were amplified with iRepertoire arm-PCR. TCRdb passed the multiplex PCR reads through MiXCR, listing each CDR3 protein once. The sample shows some 99,000 distinct CDR3 sequences, 25% of them seen only once. Sequencing was done on a sample of glioma tissue, nonneoplastic brain tissue, or PBMCs (not recorded which). These TCRs come from a human donor with low-grade glioma or glioblastoma, undergoing nonglioma brain surgery, or in good health (not recorded which).

This clonotype has at least ten counts. The chain combines TRBV24-1 with TRBJ2-5; tentative D call: TRBD2 (6 bases). The germline V gene has CDR1 KGHDR and CDR2 SFDVKD. V was cut by 1 base and J by 4 bases, with 15 bases left in between. This CDR3 region has 16 residues. CDR3 sequence (DNA): TGTGCCACCAGTGATTTCCCCCTCGGGGGAGGAGAGACCCAGTACTTC. It translates to CATSDFPLGGGETQYF.

Concerning this clonotype itself: A much larger clone sits a single nucleotide away, making a read error possible. The chain employs TRBV2 and TRBJ2-7, with 8 positions matching TRBD1. CDR3 length equals 14 residues. V gave up 4 bases and J gave up 6 bases; unmatched junction bases: 8. Germline lookup yields CDR1 SNHLY and CDR2 FYNNEI. Written as DNA, the CDR3 is TGTGCCAGCAGTGCCTCGGGACAGGCAGTCGAGCAGTACTTC. Encoded protein: CASSASGQAVEQYF.

Ten or more counts support this clonotype. The genes are TRBV10-3 and TRBJ2-5; D unclear. CDR1 and CDR2 (germline): ENHRY, SYGVKD. There are 13 residues in the CDR3. V dropped 2 bases and J dropped 2 bases, with 6 bases sitting between them. The CDR3 sequence is CAISENKQETQYF. The CDR3 bases are TGTGCCATCAGTGAGAACAAACAAGAGACCCAGTACTTC.

This clonotype was recorded at least ten times. The chain recombines TRBV20-1 with TRBJ1-6, with D possibly TRBD1 on 6 matching bases. This CDR3 is built from 15 residues. Trimming pared 5 bases from V and 0 bases from J, leaving 11 bases between. The germline gives CDR1 DFQATT, CDR2 SNEGSKA (reference sequence). CDR3 sequence: CSARDRPSYNSPLHF. The CDR3, as DNA: TGCAGTGCTCGTGACAGGCCCTCCTATAATTCACCCCTCCACTTT.

This clonotype was observed many times. The chain joins TRBV2 to TRBJ2-3; 9 bases match TRBD2. CDR1 and CDR2 (germline): SNHLY, FYNNEI. Unmatched junction bases numbered 5, after V lost 6 bases and J lost 1 base. This CDR3 has 15 residues. The CDR3 loop is CASSLKRGGTDTQYF. CDR3 nucleotides: TGTGCCAGCAGCCTTAAGCGGGGGGGCACAGATACGCAGTATTTT.

This clonotype has ten or more counts. V and J are TRBV29-1 and TRBJ1-2; TRBD1 might be the D (6 bases). CDR1 is SQVTM, CDR2 ANQGSEA, per germline. The ends were cut back, 6 bases at V and 8 bases at J, with 16 bases in the middle. CDR3 length equals 12 residues. The CDR3: CSVVLQGGGYTF. DNA for the CDR3: TGCAGCGTGGTATTACAGGGAGGAGGCTACACCTTC.

This clonotype was counted many times. CDR3 residues: CASSSNLNSPLHF. In nucleotides, the CDR3 is TGTGCCAGCAGCTCCAACCTTAATTCACCCCTCCACTTT. The rearrangement joins TRBV7-9 to TRBJ1-6; D gene ambiguous. Between the trimmed V and J ends, which lost 4 bases and 6 bases, there was a span of 7 bases. Per the germline V gene, CDR1 is SEHNR and CDR2 is FQNEAQ (reference sequence). CDR3 length equals 13 residues.

At least ten counts were recorded for this clonotype. V usage is TRBV10-3 and J usage is TRBJ2-1, with D possibly called TRBD1 or TRBD2 (5 bases each). Looked up from germline, CDR1 is ENHRY and CDR2 is SYGVKD. The V gene lost 11 bases and the J gene lost 7 bases, with 18 bases spanning the gap. This CDR3 has 13 residues. The CDR3 coding sequence is TGTGCCCTTCGGGACGGGGAGACGAATGAGCAGTTCTTC. The encoded protein is CALRDGETNEQFF.

This clonotype was picked up many times. The gene calls are TRBV18 and TRBJ1-5; D is unclear. There are 14 residues in the CDR3. V shed 3 bases and J shed 2 bases, with 8 bases lying between them. Germline CDR1 reads KGHSH; CDR2 reads LQKENI. CDR3 sequence (DNA): TGTGCCAGCTCACCGCAGAAAGGCAATCAGCCCCAGCATTTT. Its translation is CASSPQKGNQPQHF.

This rearrangement joins TRBV7-9 to TRBJ1-1; 8 bases fit TRBD1. V shed 5 bases, J shed 4 bases, and the junction held 9 bases outside the gene matches. Germline CDR1 SEHNR, CDR2 FQNEAQ (reference sequence). This CDR3 is 15 amino acids long. CDR3 bases: TGTGCCAGCAGCGCCCAGGACAGGGTCGGCACTGAAGCTTTCTTT. This translates into CASSAQDRVGTEAFF.